Listed below are T cell receptor beta chains from one sample, sequenced in a study of T cell repertoires in ileal Crohn's disease. Libraries were prepared by immunoSEQ multiplex PCR; TCRdb keeps only in-frame clonotypes and omits some of them. The data contain about 62,000 clones, approximately 88% of them singletons. Sample: ileal tissue. Receptors were obtained from an adult with Crohn's disease. The CDR3 runs from the conserved cysteine through the conserved F or W. A D gene is named only where the DNA matches it firmly. Not all rows give a size; the values are once, few, many and, for expanded clones, a class.

NA	TRBV5-1	once	TRBJ1-1	CASSMGRVNTEAFF	TGCGCCAGCAGTATGGGCAGGGTGAACACTGAAGCTTTCTTT
NA	TRBV29-1	once	TRBJ1-1	CSAAGVTEAFF	TGCAGCGCAGCTGGAGTCACTGAAGCTTTCTTT
TRBD2	TRBV30	NA	TRBJ2-3	CAWSVWAGGTDTQYF	TGTGCCTGGAGTGTATGGGCGGGAGGCACAGATACGCAGTATTTT
NA	TRBV4-1	NA	TRBJ1-1	CASSQDSSRQGTEAFF	TGCGCCAGCAGCCAAGACAGTTCGAGGCAGGGCACTGAAGCTTTCTTT
NA	TRBV10-3	NA	TRBJ2-2	CAISERVNTGELFF	TGTGCCATCAGTGAACGAGTGAACACCGGGGAGCTGTTTTTT
NA	TRBV5-1	NA	TRBJ2-7	CASTKMLQGREQYF	TGCGCCAGCACAAAAATGCTACAGGGACGCGAGCAGTACTTC
NA	TRBV5-1	NA	TRBJ2-2	CASNIQGDTGELFF	TGCGCCAGCAATATACAGGGCGACACCGGGGAGCTGTTTTTT
TRBD1	TRBV29-1	NA	TRBJ2-1	CSVESGQIINEQFF	TGCAGCGTTGAATCGGGACAGATAATCAATGAGCAGTTCTTC
TRBD1	TRBV30	NA	TRBJ1-5	CAWSSTGVINQPQHF	TGTGCCTGGAGTTCAACAGGGGTTATCAATCAGCCCCAGCATTTT
NA	TRBV2	NA	TRBJ1-2	CASSGDYGYTF	TGTGCCAGCAGTGGAGATTATGGCTACACCTTC
NA	TRBV11-2	NA	TRBJ2-1	CASSLGTAYNEQFF	TGTGCCAGCAGCTTAGGGACAGCTTACAATGAGCAGTTCTTC
NA	TRBV15	NA	TRBJ2-2	CATSRDLLSENTGELFF	TGTGCCACCAGCAGAGATCTGTTGAGCGAGAACACCGGGGAGCTGTTTTTT
NA	TRBV7-9	NA	TRBJ1-1	CAGLKTGNTEAFF	TGTGCCGGCCTAAAAACAGGGAACACTGAAGCTTTCTTT
NA	TRBV10-1	NA	TRBJ1-1	CASSPRAGEAFF	TGCGCCAGCAGCCCCCGGGCGGGTGAAGCTTTCTTT
TRBD1	TRBV27	few	TRBJ1-2	CASSFSGGPRYYGYTF	TGTGCCAGCAGTTTCTCAGGGGGACCGAGGTACTATGGCTACACCTTC
NA	TRBV19	NA	TRBJ2-1	CASAMMTGRTYNEQFF	TGTGCCAGTGCCATGATGACAGGGAGGACCTACAATGAGCAGTTCTTC
TRBD1	TRBV28	NA	TRBJ1-5	CASNVKQGIQPQHF	TGTGCCAGCAACGTCAAACAGGGGATCCAGCCCCAGCATTTT
NA	TRBV6-5	NA	TRBJ2-3	CATKTGFSTDTQYF	TGTGCCACCAAAACAGGGTTTAGCACAGATACGCAGTATTTT
NA	TRBV7-3	NA	TRBJ2-3	CASSLSSGTDTQYF	TGTGCCAGCAGCTTATCATCGGGCACAGATACGCAGTATTTT
TRBD2	TRBV4-3	once	TRBJ2-3	CASTPGRLAGGSHTDTQYF	TGCGCCAGCACCCCGGGGCGGCTAGCGGGAGGTTCCCACACAGATACGCAGTATTTT
NA	TRBV30	NA	TRBJ2-3	CAWNMRDTQYF	TGTGCCTGGAATATGAGGGATACGCAGTATTTT
NA	TRBV5-1	NA	TRBJ1-1	CASSPSGAPNTEAFF	TGCGCCAGCAGCCCATCAGGGGCACCGAACACTGAAGCTTTCTTT
TRBD1	TRBV7-9	NA	TRBJ2-1	CASSQPRTGGYNEQFF	TGTGCCAGCAGCCAACCTCGGACAGGGGGCTACAATGAGCAGTTCTTC
NA	TRBV7-2	NA	TRBJ2-1	CASSFRSSGGQGVNEQFF	TGTGCCAGCAGCTTTAGGTCTAGCGGGGGACAGGGTGTCAATGAGCAGTTCTTC
TRBD1	TRBV19	NA	TRBJ1-5	CASSLKTGPQPQHF	TGTGCCAGTAGTCTCAAGACAGGGCCCCAGCCCCAGCATTTT
NA	TRBV6-5	NA	TRBJ2-3	CASSYISDTQYF	TGTGCCAGCAGTTACATCAGTGATACGCAGTATTTT
NA	TRBV7-2	NA	TRBJ2-7	CASSFGTWAGEQYF	TGTGCCAGCAGTTTCGGGACTTGGGCTGGAGAGCAGTACTTC
NA	TRBV5-5	NA	TRBJ1-2	CASSLEQGAYTF	TGTGCCAGCAGCTTGGAACAGGGAGCCTACACCTTC
NA	TRBV2	few	TRBJ1-4	CASTIDSRIEKLFF	TGTGCCAGCACCATCGACAGTCGGATAGAAAAACTGTTTTTT
NA	TRBV9	NA	TRBJ2-1	CASSVDSRGSYNEQFF	TGTGCCAGCAGCGTAGATTCCAGGGGCTCATACAATGAGCAGTTCTTC
NA	TRBV29-1	NA	TRBJ1-4	CSVYAGGTNEKLFF	TGCAGCGTTTACGCGGGGGGGACTAATGAAAAACTGTTTTTT
NA	TRBV15	NA	TRBJ1-2	CATSRGGREGGYTF	TGTGCCACCAGCAGAGGCGGCAGGGAGGGTGGCTACACCTTC
TRBD1	TRBV5-1	NA	TRBJ1-6	CASSLRQGNLHF	TGCGCCAGCAGCCTACGACAGGGGAACCTCCACTTT
TRBD1	TRBV18	NA	TRBJ1-2	CASSLLGTGGENYGYTF	TGTGCCAGCTCACTCCTCGGGACAGGGGGCGAGAACTATGGCTACACCTTC
NA	TRBV14	NA	TRBJ1-2	CASSQGQGRGGYTF	TGTGCCAGCAGCCAAGGGCAGGGGAGAGGAGGCTACACCTTC
TRBD2	TRBV11-3	NA	TRBJ2-6	CASSSSTSNIGANVLTF	TGTGCCAGCAGCTCTTCGACTAGCAATATCGGGGCCAACGTCCTGACTTTC
TRBD1	TRBV28	NA	TRBJ1-2	CASHRGRYGYTF	TGTGCCAGCCACAGGGGAAGATATGGCTACACCTTC
NA	TRBV11-2	NA	TRBJ1-6	CASESSSYNSPLHF	TGTGCCAGCGAGTCGAGCTCCTATAATTCACCCCTCCACTTT
NA	TRBV5-4	NA	TRBJ2-3	CASSISRGNTQYF	TGTGCCAGCTCGATCAGTAGGGGAAATACGCAGTATTTT
TRBD2	TRBV5-5	NA	TRBJ2-5	CASRQSGGETQYF	TGTGCCAGCAGACAAAGCGGGGGAGAGACCCAGTACTTC